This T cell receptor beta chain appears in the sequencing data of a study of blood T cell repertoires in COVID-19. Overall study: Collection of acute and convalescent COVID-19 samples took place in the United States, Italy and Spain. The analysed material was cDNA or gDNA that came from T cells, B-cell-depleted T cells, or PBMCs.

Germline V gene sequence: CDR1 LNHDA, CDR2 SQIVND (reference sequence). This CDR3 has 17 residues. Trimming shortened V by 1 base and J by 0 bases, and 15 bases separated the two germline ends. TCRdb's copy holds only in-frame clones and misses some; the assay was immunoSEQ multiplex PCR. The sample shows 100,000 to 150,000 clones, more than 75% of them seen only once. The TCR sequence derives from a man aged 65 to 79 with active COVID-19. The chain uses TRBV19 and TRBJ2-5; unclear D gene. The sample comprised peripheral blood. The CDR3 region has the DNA TGTGCCAGTAGTATAGGCCCTTCGCAGTTAAACCAAGAGACCCAGTACTTC. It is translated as CASSIGPSQLNQETQYF. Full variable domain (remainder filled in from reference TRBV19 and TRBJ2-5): DGGITQSPKYLFRKEGQNVTLSCEQNLNHDAMYWYRQDPGQGLRLIYYSQIVNDFQKGDIAEGYSVSREKKESFPLTVTSAQKNPTAFYLCASSIGPSQLNQETQYFGPGTRLLVL.